This T cell receptor (beta chain) is from a study of blood T cell repertoires in COVID-19. The overall study: The United States, Italy and Spain provided the acute and convalescent COVID-19 samples. PBMCs, B-cell-depleted T cells, or T cells provided the cDNA or gDNA that made up the material.

Germline loops: CDR1 LNHDA, CDR2 SQIVND (reference sequence). J gave up 11 bases and V 5 bases, and 8 bases lay outside the gene matches. The CDR3 consists of 14 residues. As processed by the authors: Reference gene primer amplification gave nucleated cell count estimates. Profiled with immunoSEQ multiplex PCR; TCRdb holds only in-frame clones, not every one. V and J calls and clone size are those listed in that table; D and trimming were worked out from the DNA. Among about 150,000 clones listed, 89% were seen once. This receptor was identified in a man between 60 and 75 years old with acute or convalescent COVID-19. Sequenced sample: peripheral blood. The rearrangement uses TRBV19 and TRBJ1-6, with 8 bases aligning to TRBD1. The CDR3: CASSDPGGHPPLHF. As DNA, the CDR3 is TGTGCCAGTAGTGACCCAGGGGGCCACCCACCCCTCCACTTT.